One T cell receptor beta chain is described in this entry. The sample originates from a study of preoperative IRX-2 immunotherapy in early breast cancer. Sequencing was performed with immunoSEQ multiplex PCR; in TCRdb, only in-frame clones are kept and a portion is missing. Here the sample spans approximately 30,000 clones, about 95% being singletons. This sample's treatment: preoperative locoregional IRX-2 cytokine immunotherapy. This phase Ib study tested locoregional IRX-2 cytokine immunotherapy given before surgery. This CDR3 contains 16 residues. CDR1 is SGHRS and CDR2 is YFSETQ in the germline V gene. Trimming removed 9 bases from V and 2 bases from J, with 20 bases in between.

The material was obtained from a patient treated with IRX-2 immunotherapy. The rearrangement uses TRBV5-1 and TRBJ2-2; a weak D match, TRBD2 (6 bases). The TCR originated in a human donor with breast cancer. CDR3 DNA sequence: TGCGCCACTGCCCGACCTGGAGGGGTTAACACCGGGGAGCTGTTTTTT. Translation gives CATARPGGVNTGELFF.